Each of the 27 T cell receptor beta chains below was sequenced from the same sample in a study of OX40 agonist ivuxolimab in advanced cancers. Measured with immunoSEQ multiplex PCR; TCRdb has only the in-frame clones, and not every one. The sample records about 62,000 clones, approximately 86% being singletons. This specimen consisted of CD4+ or CD8+ T cells sorted from blood, obtained in a trial of the OX40 agonist ivuxolimab. Receptors originate from an adult with an advanced solid tumor such as melanoma, head and neck, liver or kidney cancer.

This clone was detected only a few times. CDR3 residues: CASSPPFRQGITEAFF. CDR3 bases: TGTGCCAGCAGTCCCCCCTTTAGACAGGGAATCACTGAAGCTTTCTTT. This chain links TRBV28 with TRBJ1-1; 7 bases line up with TRBD1. CDR1 is MDHEN and CDR2 is SYDVKM in the germline V gene. The CDR3 has 16 amino acids. Losses at the gene ends were 5 bases for V and 4 bases for J; bases not matched to a gene: 13.

The rearrangement links TRBV6-5 to TRBJ2-7; D is ambiguous. V was cut by 7 bases and J by 3 bases, with 13 bases left in between. Per germline, CDR1 MNHEY and CDR2 SVGAGI. The CDR3 consists of 13 residues. The CDR3 sequence: CASKRTSVYEQYF. CDR3 bases: TGTGCCAGCAAGAGGACGAGTGTCTACGAGCAGTACTTC.

The table lists this clone with a count of one. The CDR3 here is CASSLGGTAGGYEQYF. The CDR3 DNA follows: TGTGCCAGCAGCTTGGGTGGGACAGCTGGGGGCTACGAGCAGTACTTC. The chain carries TRBV5-4 and TRBJ2-7; TRBD1 agrees at 7 bases. V lost 0 bases to trimming and J lost 3 bases; unmatched junction nucleotides: 9. The CDR3 contains 16 residues. CDR1 is SGHNT and CDR2 is YYREEE in the germline V gene (reference sequence).

In its sample, this clone was seen a few times. This sequence joins TRBV5-1 and TRBJ1-5; 7 bases line up with TRBD1. The CDR3 is 18 residues long. Trimming removed 4 bases from V and 1 base from J; junction bases left unmatched: 14. Germline CDR1 reads SGHRS; CDR2 reads YFSETQ. CDR3 in amino acids: CASSQGDREGESNQPQHF. In DNA form, the CDR3 reads TGCGCCAGCAGCCAGGGCGACAGGGAGGGCGAAAGCAATCAGCCCCAGCATTTT.

This clone was counted once. The genes are TRBV13 and TRBJ1-2; a possible D gene is TRBD1 (5 bases). Germline values: CDR1 PRHDT, CDR2 FYEKMQ (reference sequence). The V end lost 0 bases, the J end lost 6 bases, and 11 bases lay between the germline ends. The CDR3 runs 14 residues. The CDR3 spells CASSLGVGTDGYTF. The CDR3 DNA reads as TGTGCCAGCAGCTTAGGGGTAGGGACGGATGGCTACACCTTC.

The chain is built from TRBV5-1 and TRBJ2-5, with D uncertain. Germline CDR1 and CDR2: SGHRS and YFSETQ. The CDR3 has 13 amino acids. V lost 5 bases and J 5 bases, leaving 13 bases between the germline ends. The CDR3 nucleotides read TGCGCCAGCAGGGAGAGGTTAGGGGAGACCCAGTACTTC. This codes for CASRERLGETQYF.

The rearrangement uses TRBV10-3 and TRBJ2-1; D gene ambiguous. The V gene's germline CDR1 is ENHRY and CDR2 SYGVKD. V lost 2 bases, J lost 10 bases, and 9 bases lay in between. This CDR3 is built from 12 residues. CDR3 region: CAISEPLAEQFF. The CDR3 region has the DNA TGTGCCATCAGTGAGCCCTTAGCCGAGCAGTTCTTC.

The chain uses TRBV29-1 and TRBJ2-1; weak D call: TRBD2 (5 bases). The CDR3 runs 15 residues. V shed 3 bases and J shed 4 bases, with 16 bases lying between them. The germline V gene encodes CDR1 SQVTM and CDR2 ANQGSEA. The CDR3 protein is CSVEGSANGYNEQFF. CDR3 bases: TGCAGCGTTGAGGGTAGCGCCAATGGATACAATGAGCAGTTCTTC.

The V gene is TRBV5-1, the J gene TRBJ2-3; D is perhaps TRBD2 (6 bases). The CDR3 runs to 13 residues. V was trimmed by 3 bases and J by 3 bases, leaving 8 bases between them. CDR1 is SGHRS and CDR2 is YFSETQ in the germline V gene. The CDR3: CASSSAGTDTQYF. Here the CDR3 DNA reads TGCGCCAGCAGCTCGGCGGGAACAGATACGCAGTATTTT.

Remarks on this clone: At one end, the junction sequence differs from germline, possibly due to a read error. The chain couples TRBV11-3 to TRBJ2-5; 8 bases are a match to TRBD2. This CDR3 spans 14 amino acids. Germline V lookup: CDR1 SGHNT, CDR2 YENEEA. This CDR3 is CASSLRGGQQTQYF. CDR3 nucleotide sequence: TGTGCCAGCAGCTTACGGGGGGGCCAACAGACCCAGTACTTC.

The gene calls are TRBV5-1 and TRBJ1-1; 7 positions agree with TRBD1. V lost 7 bases, J lost 5 bases, and 11 bases stayed unmatched. CDR3 size: 14 residues. Germline V lookup: CDR1 SGHRS, CDR2 YFSETQ. The CDR3 is CASRPGQEGTEAFF. CDR3 bases: TGCGCCAGCCGACCTGGACAGGAAGGGACTGAAGCTTTCTTT.

The chain links TRBV28 to TRBJ1-4, with a tentative D call TRBD1 (6 bases). Germline values: CDR1 MDHEN, CDR2 SYDVKM. This CDR3 comprises 12 residues. V dropped 4 bases and J dropped 13 bases, with 13 bases sitting between them. The DNA for the CDR3 is TGTGCCAGCAGTTCAAGGGGGGTTTTACTGTTTTTT. Protein: CASSSRGVLLFF.

V is TRBV10-3 and J is TRBJ2-7, with D possibly being TRBD1 (6 bases). Germline V lookup: CDR1 ENHRY, CDR2 SYGVKD. The CDR3 extends over 14 amino acids. CDR3: CAIGRDTTTYEQYF. CDR3 DNA sequence: TGTGCGATTGGAAGGGACACTACGACCTACGAGCAGTACTTC.

V is TRBV10-3 and J is TRBJ2-7, with a weak D call TRBD1 (5 bases). The CDR3 runs 15 residues. Per germline, CDR1 ENHRY and CDR2 SYGVKD. V dropped 3 bases and J dropped 4 bases, with 16 bases sitting between them. In nucleotides, the CDR3 is TGTGCCATCAGTGATGGGGCAGGGAAGGATTACGAGCAGTACTTC. Its protein is CAISDGAGKDYEQYF.

The chain links TRBV11-2 to TRBJ2-7; 14 bases match TRBD2. With 0 bases clipped from V and 6 bases from J, the junction kept 4 bases outside the gene matches. The CDR3 is 16 amino acids. Germline V lookup: CDR1 SGHAT, CDR2 FQNNGV. CDR3 loop: CASSLDLGLAGVEQYF. The CDR3, as DNA: TGTGCCAGCAGCTTAGATCTGGGACTAGCGGGGGTCGAGCAGTACTTC.

Only a few counts were recorded for this clone. The chain combines TRBV6-5 with TRBJ1-4; D possibly corresponds to TRBD1 (6 bases). The V end lost 8 bases, the J end lost 8 bases, and 18 bases lay between the germline ends. The germline gives CDR1 MNHEY, CDR2 SVGAGI. The CDR3 loop spans 14 amino acids. CDR3 in DNA: TGTGCCAGCGGATATTCGAGTACAGGGGAAAAACTGTTTTTT. It specifies CASGYSSTGEKLFF.

This rearrangement joins TRBV2 to TRBJ2-1; 7 bases are a match to TRBD2. This CDR3 has 16 amino acids. Unmatched junction bases numbered 5, after V lost 3 bases and J lost 0 bases. Germline V lookup: CDR1 SNHLY, CDR2 FYNNEI. CDR3 in amino acids: CASSDSAGSSYNEQFF. The CDR3, as DNA: TGTGCCAGCAGTGACTCAGCGGGGAGCTCCTACAATGAGCAGTTCTTC. The whole variable domain, filled in from reference TRBV2 and TRBJ2-1, reads EPEVTQTPSHQVTQMGQEVILRCVPISNHLYFYWYRQILGQKVEFLVSFYNNEISEKSEIFDDQFSVERPDGSNFTLKIRSTKLEDSAMYFCASSDSAGSSYNEQFFGPGTRLTVL.

V gene TRBV2 combines with J gene TRBJ1-2, with TRBD1 matching 10 bases. Germline assignment: CDR1 SNHLY and CDR2 FYNNEI. CDR3 size: 15 residues. V was pared by 7 bases and J by 5 bases, with 10 bases of the junction left unmatched. Here the CDR3 reads CASIRRVDRGYGYTF. The CDR3 DNA sequence: TGTGCCAGCATCCGGCGGGTGGACAGGGGGTATGGCTACACCTTC.

The chain uses TRBV27 and TRBJ2-1; TRBD2 might be the D (5 bases). V lost 2 bases, J lost 2 bases, and 10 bases lay in between. This CDR3 has 15 residues. The germline V gene has CDR1 MNHEY and CDR2 SMNVEV (reference sequence). CDR3 sequence: CASSLEGLAYNEQFF. DNA of the CDR3: TGTGCCAGCAGTTTAGAGGGATTGGCCTACAATGAGCAGTTCTTC.

The gene calls are TRBV2 and TRBJ1-6; 9 nucleotides agree with TRBD1. V lost 5 bases and J lost 8; bases outside the gene matches: 7. CDR1 and CDR2 (germline): SNHLY, FYNNEI. This CDR3 is built from 15 residues. The CDR3 sequence is CASSILRTGDSPLHF. The CDR3 region has the DNA TGTGCCAGCAGTATTCTCCGGACAGGGGATTCACCCCTCCACTTT.

The rearrangement uses TRBV7-2 and TRBJ1-5, with TRBD1 as a possible D gene (5 bases). The CDR3 consists of 16 residues. Germline CDR1 SGHTA, CDR2 FQGNSA. V was cut by 2 bases and J by 5 bases, with 16 bases left in between. CDR3 loop: CASSLFGAGIDQPQHF. The CDR3 bases are TGTGCCAGCAGCTTATTCGGGGCAGGGATTGATCAGCCCCAGCATTTT.

The V and J genes are TRBV7-9 and TRBJ2-3; 8 bases line up with TRBD1. The CDR3 is made up of 15 amino acids. J gave up 2 bases and V 6 bases, and 7 bases lay outside the gene matches. Germline values: CDR1 SEHNR, CDR2 FQNEAQ (reference sequence). Written as DNA, the CDR3 is TGTGCCAGCAGGTCTGGACAGGGTGCCACAGATACGCAGTATTTT. This translates into CASRSGQGATDTQYF.

The rearrangement uses TRBV5-1 and TRBJ2-1; 11 bases agree with TRBD2. The V segment lost 0 bases and the J segment 7 bases; nucleotides outside the gene matches: 3. CDR3 size: 15 residues. Per germline, CDR1 SGHRS and CDR2 YFSETQ. CDR3 amino acids: CASSLAVAGGNEQFF. In nucleotides, the CDR3 is TGCGCCAGCAGCTTGGCGGTAGCGGGAGGGAATGAGCAGTTCTTC.

The V gene is TRBV5-6, the J gene TRBJ2-5; 7 nucleotides align to TRBD2. From germline, CDR1 is SGHDT and CDR2 YYEEEE. V lost 2 bases to trimming and J lost 4 bases; unmatched junction nucleotides: 8. The CDR3 length is 15 residues. CDR3 sequence: CASSLPRLARETQYF. The CDR3 nucleotides are TGTGCCAGCAGCTTACCGAGACTAGCTCGAGAGACCCAGTACTTC.

The J gene is TRBJ2-2, the V gene TRBV5-1, with D possibly being TRBD1 (5 bases). The CDR3 totals 15 residues. Deletions cut 1 base from V and 1 base from J, with 8 bases between. Germline V gives CDR1 SGHRS, CDR2 YFSETQ. The CDR3 nucleotides read TGCGCCAGCAGCTTGCTACAGGAGAACACCGGGGAGCTGTTTTTT. Amino acid sequence: CASSLLQENTGELFF.

CDR3 region: CASSFGLKGETQYF. CDR3 sequence (DNA): TGTGCCAGCAGCTTTGGACTTAAAGGAGAGACCCAGTACTTC. The V gene is TRBV7-2, the J gene TRBJ2-5, with D maybe TRBD2 (5 bases). This CDR3 is 14 amino acids long. CDR1 SGHTA and CDR2 FQGNSA come from the germline V gene. Trimming took 3 bases from V and 4 from J, leaving 12 bases between them.

The chain recombines TRBV12-2 with TRBJ2-2; the table's D call TRBD2 went unverified against the DNA. TRBV12-2 is annotated as a pseudogene. The CDR3 totals 19 residues. As DNA, the CDR3 is TGTGCAACCATACATCCGGGACTAGCGGGAGGGTGGAGGAGCGGGGAGCTGTTTTTT. This codes for CATIHPGLAGGWRSGELFF.